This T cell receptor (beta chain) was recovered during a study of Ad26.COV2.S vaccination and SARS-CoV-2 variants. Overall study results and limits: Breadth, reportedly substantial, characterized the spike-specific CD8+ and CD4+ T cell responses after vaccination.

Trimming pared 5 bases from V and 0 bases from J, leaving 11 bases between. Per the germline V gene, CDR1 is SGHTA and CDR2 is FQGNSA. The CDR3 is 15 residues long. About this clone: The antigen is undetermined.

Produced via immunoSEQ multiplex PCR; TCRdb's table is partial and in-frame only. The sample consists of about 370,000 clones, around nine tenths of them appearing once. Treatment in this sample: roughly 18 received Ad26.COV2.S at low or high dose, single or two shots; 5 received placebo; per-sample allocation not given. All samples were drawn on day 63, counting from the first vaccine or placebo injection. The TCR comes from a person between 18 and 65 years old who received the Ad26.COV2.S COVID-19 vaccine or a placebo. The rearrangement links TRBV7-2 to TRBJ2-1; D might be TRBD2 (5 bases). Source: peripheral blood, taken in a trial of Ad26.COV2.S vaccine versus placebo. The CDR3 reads CASSEDYSSYNEQFF. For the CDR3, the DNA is TGTGCCAGCAGCGAAGACTACAGCTCCTACAATGAGCAGTTCTTC.